The entry below gives a single TCR beta chain sequence along with its context. The source of the sample is a study of blood T cell repertoires in COVID-19. Study context: The United States, Italy and Spain supplied acute and convalescent COVID-19 samples. Sample material is recorded as cDNA or gDNA derived from T cells, B-cell-depleted T cells, or PBMCs.

Authors' data handling: From reference gene primer amplification, estimates of nucleated cell counts were derived. Here immunoSEQ multiplex PCR was the method, and the copy in TCRdb shows in-frame clones only, minus some. V and J calls and clone size are as listed in that table; D and trimming were resolved from the DNA. The table lists 470,000 or so clones, 80% to 90% of them singletons. This CDR3 comprises 13 residues. Specimen: peripheral blood. The chain joins TRBV21-1 to TRBJ1-2. TRBV21-1 is annotated as a pseudogene. This TCR was recovered from a human donor in a cohort sampled during active COVID-19. CDR3 in amino acids: CSPHSGVRYGYTF. CDR3 DNA sequence: TGTTCCCCGCACTCGGGGGTTCGCTATGGCTACACCTTC.